These 29 T cell receptor beta chains share one sample of origin, sequenced in a study of blood T cells in healthy people across ages. A sample-barcoded 5' primer and a J-beta primer mix were used in a second PCR of roughly 7 to 11 cycles. TCRdb called the 5' RACE reads again in MiXCR, with one record for every CDR3 protein. This sample has 700,000 to 950,000 distinct CDR3 sequences, with about 62% found just once. The sequenced sample consisted of blood. Source of these receptors: a man aged 25-45 years in good health.

The sample holds a few counts of this clonotype. The chain joins TRBV20-1 to TRBJ2-1; the match to TRBD1 covers 7 bases. This CDR3 contains 14 residues. V lost 0 bases, J lost 6 bases, and 5 bases stayed unmatched. Germline CDR1 is DFQATT and CDR2 is SNEGSKA (reference sequence). The CDR3 region is CSARDGTVGNEQFF. CDR3 bases: TGCAGTGCTAGAGACGGGACAGTGGGCAATGAGCAGTTCTTC.

The chain links TRBV20-1 to TRBJ1-1; D uncertain. The CDR3 has 13 amino acids. Trimming removed 2 bases at V and 5 bases at J, with 12 bases between. The germline gives CDR1 DFQATT, CDR2 SNEGSKA (reference sequence). Written as DNA, the CDR3 is TGCAGTGCTAGAAAGTCGTTAAGGACTGAAGCTTTCTTT. Its translation is CSARKSLRTEAFF.

This sequence joins TRBV12-3 or TRBV12-4 and TRBJ1-5; the D is unclear. CDR3 length equals 11 residues. V was clipped by 4 bases and J by 11 bases, with 9 bases between them. For the CDR3, the DNA is TGTGCCAGCAGTTCGGAGCTAGCCCAGCATTTT. Translating it yields CASSSELAQHF.

The chain recombines TRBV5-6 with TRBJ2-5; D perhaps matches TRBD1 (6 bases). From germline, CDR1 is SGHDT and CDR2 YYEEEE. The CDR3 is 16 amino acids. The germline V and J ends were trimmed by 3 bases and 0 bases, with 15 bases remaining between them. The CDR3 spells CASSSRQDLYQETQYF. CDR3 in DNA: TGTGCCAGCAGCTCCAGACAGGATTTGTACCAAGAGACCCAGTACTTC. Variable domain in full (rest from reference TRBV5-6 and TRBJ2-5): DAGVTQSPTHLIKTRGQQVTLRCSPKSGHDTVSWYQQALGQGPQFIFQYYEEEERQRGNFPDRFSGHQFPNYSSELNVNALLLGDSALYLCASSSRQDLYQETQYFGPGTRLLVL.

The table lists this clonotype with a few counts. The chain recombines TRBV27 with TRBJ2-5, with no clear D. CDR3 length: 12 amino acids. CDR1 is MNHEY and CDR2 is SMNVEV in the germline V gene (reference sequence). The germline V and J ends were trimmed by 3 bases and 5 bases, with 7 bases remaining between them. The CDR3 DNA is TGTGCCAGCAGTTTGAGCATCGAGACCCAGTACTTC. Translated: CASSLSIETQYF.

This clonotype came up a few times. This chain joins TRBV15 and TRBJ2-6, with D tentatively TRBD2 (6 bases). Trimming took 7 bases from V and 0 from J, leaving 16 bases between them. In germline, CDR1 is LNHNV, CDR2 YYDKDF (reference sequence). The CDR3 spans 17 residues. As DNA, the CDR3 is TGTGCCACCACCCCGGCCCTCGGGAGCTCTGGGGCCAACGTCCTGACTTTC. Encoded protein: CATTPALGSSGANVLTF.

The V and J genes are TRBV7-8 and TRBJ2-6; 9 nucleotides line up with TRBD1. Per germline, CDR1 SGHVS and CDR2 FQNEAQ. The CDR3 sequence is 18 residues long. V trimming: 5 bases; J trimming: 3 bases; junction bases outside the gene matches: 11. CDR3 sequence (DNA): TGTGCCAGCAGCCCGCGGGACAGGGCTTCGGGTGGGGCCAACGTCCTGACTTTC. The encoded protein is CASSPRDRASGGANVLTF. Together with reference TRBV7-8 and TRBJ2-6, the CDR3 gives the full variable domain: GAGVSQSPRYKVAKRGQDVALRCDPISGHVSLFWYQQALGQGPEFLTYFQNEAQLDKSGLPSDRFFAERPEGSVSTLKIQRTQQEDSAVYLCASSPRDRASGGANVLTFGAGSRLTVL.

This sequence joins TRBV4-3 and TRBJ2-1; 9 bases align to TRBD1. The V gene's germline CDR1 is LGHNA and CDR2 YSLEER. With V trimmed by 3 bases and J by 8 bases, 11 bases remained unmatched. CDR3 length equals 16 residues. The CDR3 is CASSHPATDRGHEQFF. The CDR3 nucleotides read TGCGCCAGCAGCCACCCGGCGACGGACAGGGGCCATGAGCAGTTCTTC.

This clonotype was seen only a few times. The chain carries TRBV11-2 and TRBJ2-5; D perhaps matches TRBD2 (6 bases). The J call may not be correct, given that the DNA end is closer to TRBJ2-7. CDR3 length: 14 amino acids. Per germline, CDR1 SGHAT and CDR2 FQNNGV. The CDR3 reads CASSLDRRADEQYF. The CDR3 region has the DNA TGTGCCAGCAGCTTAGACCGGAGGGCCGACGAGCAGTACTTC.

V usage is TRBV2 and J usage is TRBJ2-1; TRBD2 matches 11 bases. The J segment lost 9 bases and the V segment lost 4 bases, leaving 8 bases of the junction unmatched. The V gene's germline CDR1 is SNHLY and CDR2 FYNNEI. The CDR3 covers 15 residues. The chain's CDR3 is CASSGTLAGGTEQFF. DNA for the CDR3: TGTGCCAGCAGTGGAACGCTAGCGGGGGGTACTGAGCAGTTCTTC.

This chain uses TRBV20-1 with TRBJ2-7; perhaps TRBD2 as D (6 bases). The CDR3 runs 13 residues. Trimming took off 3 bases at V and 4 bases at J, with 13 bases between the two ends. Germline V gives CDR1 DFQATT, CDR2 SNEGSKA (reference sequence). The CDR3, as DNA: TGCAGTGCTAGGGCGCAGGGAGGTTACGAGCAGTACTTC. This encodes CSARAQGGYEQYF.

Points on this clonotype: A much more abundant neighbour one base away suggests this may be a read error. The CDR3 is CASSQDGYNEQYF. The DNA for the CDR3 is TGTGCCAGCAGCCAAGATGGCTACAATGAGCAGTACTTC. The chain combines TRBV4-2 with TRBJ2-5; no reliable D call. The CDR3 spans 13 residues. Germline V gene data show CDR1 as LGHNA and CDR2 as YNFKEQ. Trimming stripped 0 bases from V and 11 bases from J, with 13 bases between.

The chain links TRBV5-1 to TRBJ2-7; 9 bases match TRBD2. The end of the DNA fits TRBJ2-5 better, so the J call may be wrong. CDR1 and CDR2 from the germline V gene are SGHRS and YFSETQ. This CDR3 has 15 amino acids. The CDR3 here is CASSLLAGKQETQYF. Written as DNA, the CDR3 is TGCGCCAGCAGCTTGCTAGCGGGGAAACAAGAGACCCAGTACTTC.

The genes are TRBV5-1 and TRBJ2-1; tentative D call: TRBD2 (6 bases). The CDR3 is 18 amino acids. The germline V gene encodes CDR1 SGHRS and CDR2 YFSETQ. Trimming removed 3 bases at V and 0 bases at J, with 19 bases between. CDR3 coding DNA: TGCGCCAGCAGCTACCTCCAAGTTGGGGGGAGCTCCTACAATGAGCAGTTCTTC. It encodes CASSYLQVGGSSYNEQFF.

This chain joins TRBV11-3 and TRBJ2-7; TRBD1 matches 9 bases. Germline trimming cut 5 bases from V and 3 bases from J; bases unmatched to any gene: 11. This CDR3 comprises 16 residues. The germline V gene encodes CDR1 SGHNT and CDR2 YENEEA. The CDR3, as DNA: TGTGCCAGCAGCCACAGTGGGGGACAGGGAATCTACGAGCAGTACTTC. It specifies CASSHSGGQGIYEQYF.

This clonotype was observed a few times. The rearrangement joins TRBV3-1 to TRBJ2-7; 9 positions match TRBD1. The V gene's germline CDR1 is LGHDT and CDR2 YNNKEL (reference sequence). The V and J ends lost 2 bases and 1 base, in that order; junction bases with no gene match: 9. CDR3 length equals 17 residues. CDR3 DNA sequence: TGTGCCAGCAGCCAACCAGACTTGGACAGGGGTTCCTACGAGCAGTACTTC. Translating it yields CASSQPDLDRGSYEQYF.

This clonotype was found many times. This sequence joins TRBV2 and TRBJ2-3; 7 bases fit TRBD1. Germline V gene sequence: CDR1 SNHLY, CDR2 FYNNEI. Germline trimming cut 8 bases from V and 4 bases from J; bases unmatched to any gene: 6. The CDR3 is 13 residues long. The CDR3 nucleotides read TGTGCCAGCTTAGGACAGGTCGCAGATACGCAGTATTTT. It specifies CASLGQVADTQYF.

V usage is TRBV6-1 and J usage is TRBJ2-7; D might be TRBD1 or TRBD2, each matching 5 bases. The germline V gene encodes CDR1 MNHNS and CDR2 SASEGT. CDR3 length: 13 amino acids. The V end lost 10 bases, the J end lost 1 base, and 14 bases lay between the germline ends. CDR3 sequence reads: CATWGKRSYEQYF. CDR3 bases: TGTGCCACCTGGGGGAAGCGGTCCTACGAGCAGTACTTC.

This clonotype was seen only a few times. The chain couples TRBV24-1 to TRBJ2-1, with TRBD2 matching 10 bases. V dropped 3 bases and J dropped 3; count of bases not matched to a gene: 10. This CDR3 comprises 18 residues. Germline CDR1 is KGHDR and CDR2 is SFDVKD. DNA for the CDR3: TGTGCCACCAGTGATCAAGCGTCTAGCGGGAGAAACTACAATGAGCAGTTCTTC. Its protein product is CATSDQASSGRNYNEQFF.

The rearrangement uses TRBV28 and TRBJ2-1; a weak D match, TRBD2 (6 bases). The CDR3 length is 16 residues. The germline V gene has CDR1 MDHEN and CDR2 SYDVKM. V was cut by 7 bases and J by 9 bases, with 25 bases left in between. CDR3 residues: CASTSDGAGNWGEQFF. CDR3 nucleotides: TGTGCCAGCACCTCGGATGGAGCGGGTAACTGGGGTGAGCAGTTCTTC.

The chain joins TRBV20-1 to TRBJ1-1; 10 bases line up with TRBD1. CDR3 size: 15 residues. The V and J ends lost 5 bases and 3 bases, in that order; junction bases with no gene match: 9. The germline CDR1 and CDR2 sequences are DFQATT and SNEGSKA (reference sequence). CDR3 loop: CSAFGQGGKHTEAFF. In DNA, the CDR3 is TGCAGTGCTTTCGGACAGGGGGGGAAGCACACTGAAGCTTTCTTT.

The chain recombines TRBV6-6 with TRBJ2-4; 9 bases fit TRBD1. TRBJ2-7 matches the DNA end more closely, so the J call is doubtful. The CDR3 contains 14 residues. Germline lookup yields CDR1 MNHNY and CDR2 SVGAGI (reference sequence). Here the CDR3 DNA reads TGTGCCAGCACCTTGGGACAGGGAACCTACGAGCAGTACTTC. Translating it yields CASTLGQGTYEQYF.

This clonotype has a handful of counts. This rearrangement joins TRBV3-1 to TRBJ2-4; a weak D match, TRBD2 (6 bases). The V end was cut by 0 bases, the J end by 14 bases, with 14 bases between. The CDR3 consists of 13 residues. CDR1 and CDR2 from the germline V gene are LGHDT and YNNKEL (reference sequence). CDR3 region: CASSQEWAGPKYF. The CDR3 DNA sequence: TGTGCCAGCAGCCAAGAATGGGCGGGACCGAAGTACTTC. Supplemented by reference TRBV3-1 and TRBJ2-4, the full variable domain reads DTAVSQTPKYLVTQMGNDKSIKCEQNLGHDTMYWYKQDSKKFLKIMFSYNNKELIINETVPNRFSPKSPDKAHLNLHINSLELGDSAVYFCASSQEWAGPKYFGAGTRLSVL.

The chain recombines TRBV15 with TRBJ2-1, with 13 bases that match TRBD2. From germline, CDR1 is LNHNV and CDR2 YYDKDF (reference sequence). This CDR3 contains 17 residues. With V trimmed by 2 bases and J by 10 bases, 11 bases remained unmatched. Here the CDR3 reads CATSRSGLAGAMGEQFF. As DNA, the CDR3 is TGTGCCACCAGCAGATCCGGACTAGCGGGGGCCATGGGGGAGCAGTTCTTC.

The V call is TRBV20-1, the J call TRBJ2-1; 7 nucleotides line up with TRBD2. V was clipped by 0 bases and J by 3 bases; unmatched bases: 11. Germline CDR1 is DFQATT and CDR2 is SNEGSKA (reference sequence). This CDR3 has 17 residues. The CDR3 here is CSARDLVGGTHYNEQFF. The DNA of the CDR3 is TGCAGTGCTAGAGATCTGGTGGGAGGGACCCACTACAATGAGCAGTTCTTC.

The chain uses TRBV4-2 and TRBJ1-5, with D possibly matching TRBD1 (6 bases). The CDR3 is 16 residues long. Per germline, CDR1 LGHNA and CDR2 YNFKEQ. Trimming stripped 0 bases from V and 5 bases from J, with 14 bases between. In nucleotides, the CDR3 is TGTGCCAGCAGCCAAGATATTCGGGGGGCGCATCAGCCCCAGCATTTT. Its protein is CASSQDIRGAHQPQHF.

With respect to this clonotype: A single base separates this from a much larger clone, so it may be a read error. J is TRBJ1-6 and V is TRBV6-5; 7 positions agree with TRBD1. Germline CDR1 MNHEY, CDR2 SVGAGI. The length of the CDR3 is 14 residues. After removal of 5 bases from V and 8 bases from J, the junction contained 6 bases not matched to a gene. The CDR3 coding sequence is TGTGCCAGCAGTGCCAGGGGGTCCCATTCACCCCTCCACTTT. Its protein product is CASSARGSHSPLHF.

The V call is TRBV4-2, the J call TRBJ2-4, with 9 bases lining up with TRBD2. The CDR3 runs 17 residues. Per the germline V gene, CDR1 is LGHNA and CDR2 is YNFKEQ. Trimming took 0 bases from V and 2 from J; bases not matched to a gene: 5. CDR3 nucleotides: TGTGCCAGCAGCCAAGACTGGCGGGGGGGTTCCAAAAACATTCAGTACTTC. Its protein product is CASSQDWRGGSKNIQYF.

This clonotype was seen more than once but under ten times. This chain joins TRBV18 and TRBJ2-5, with a tentative D call TRBD1 (6 bases). In germline, CDR1 is KGHSH, CDR2 LQKENI. CDR3 size: 15 residues. Trimming took 6 bases from V and 3 from J, leaving 17 bases between them. DNA for the CDR3: TGTGCCAGCTCCGTTTCCGGGACAAATGAAGAGACCCAGTACTTC. It yields the protein CASSVSGTNEETQYF.